These 8 T cell receptor beta chains originate from one sample sequenced in a study of CD4 T cells in relation to SARS-CoV-2 and coronaviruses. Measured with immunoSEQ multiplex PCR; TCRdb has only the in-frame clones, and not every one. The sample has around 28,000 clones, 74% seen once. CD4+ T cells from unexposed donors were obtained before the COVID-19 pandemic (2011-2018). CD4+ T cells were isolated from the cells after less than 13 days of culture. These receptors have no identified antigens. The sequencing sample was made of CD4+ T cells from PBMCs, cultured in vitro. The receptors originated from a human donor in good health.

This clone came up a few times. The chain links TRBV16 to TRBJ2-2, with TRBD1 matching 8 bases. Per the germline V gene, CDR1 is KGHSY and CDR2 is FQNENV. V shed 5 bases and J 5 bases; nucleotides not matched to a gene: 7. The CDR3 extends over 15 amino acids. As DNA, the CDR3 is TGTGCCAGCAGCGACAGGGGCGAGGCAACCGGGGAGCTGTTTTTT. It specifies CASSDRGEATGELFF.

This clone was picked up a small number of times. V gene TRBV2 combines with J gene TRBJ1-1, with TRBD1 as a possible D gene (5 bases). Trimming left V 6 bases short and J 0 bases short, with 23 bases between. This CDR3 contains 18 residues. CDR1 SNHLY and CDR2 FYNNEI come from the germline V gene. The CDR3 sequence is CASRAEGAYRNLNTEAFF. The CDR3 DNA follows: TGTGCCAGCAGAGCCGAAGGGGCATACAGGAACCTGAACACTGAAGCTTTCTTT.

CDR3: CAISGGLAGGPYTQYF. DNA for the CDR3: TGTGCCATCAGTGGGGGACTAGCGGGAGGGCCGTATACGCAGTATTTT. V usage is TRBV10-3 and J usage is TRBJ2-3; 16 nucleotides agree with TRBD2. The germline V gene has CDR1 ENHRY and CDR2 SYGVKD. Trimming at V came to 4 bases and at J to 7 bases, leaving 5 bases not matched to a gene. The CDR3 spans 16 residues.

This chain uses TRBV19 with TRBJ2-5; 9 bases align to TRBD1. Germline V gives CDR1 LNHDA, CDR2 SQIVND (reference sequence). This CDR3 is 14 amino acids long. The V gene end was trimmed by 6 bases and the J gene end by 5 bases; junction bases not matched to a gene: 7. CDR3 in amino acids: CASSLTGGRETQYF. The CDR3 nucleotides are TGTGCCAGTAGCCTGACAGGGGGTCGGGAGACCCAGTACTTC.

The J gene is TRBJ1-6, the V gene TRBV7-2; no firm D call. Deletions cut 0 bases from V and 0 bases from J, with 6 bases between. This CDR3 has 16 residues. CDR1 SGHTA and CDR2 FQGNSA come from the germline V gene. CDR3 DNA sequence: TGTGCCAGCAGCTTAGCGCCGGGCTCCTATAATTCACCCCTCCACTTT. This sequence encodes CASSLAPGSYNSPLHF.

V gene TRBV12-3 or TRBV12-4 combines with J gene TRBJ1-5, with 9 positions matching TRBD1. V lost 3 bases, J lost 9 bases, and 3 bases stayed unmatched. The CDR3 contains 13 residues. CDR3 DNA: TGTGCCAGCAGTTTCGGACAGGGGTGGCCCCAGCATTTT. Protein: CASSFGQGWPQHF.

This clone has only one observation. The V call is TRBV16, the J call TRBJ2-7; a possible D gene is TRBD2 (5 bases). CDR3 length: 14 amino acids. Between the trimmed V and J ends, which lost 2 bases and 2 bases, there was a span of 10 bases. Germline assignment: CDR1 KGHSY and CDR2 FQNENV. CDR3 DNA: TGTGCCAGCAGCCAACGGGATTCCGCCTACGAGCAGTACTTC. Protein sequence: CASSQRDSAYEQYF.

The chain is built from TRBV3-1 (or the pseudogene TRBV3-2) and TRBJ1-1, with D perhaps matching TRBD1 (6 bases). The V end was cut by 1 base, the J end by 3 bases, with 12 bases between. Germline V gene data show CDR1 as LGHDT and CDR2 as YNNKEL (reference sequence). The CDR3 runs to 15 residues. CDR3 residues: CASSQGWTADTEAFF. CDR3 nucleotides: TGTGCCAGCAGCCAAGGGTGGACAGCGGACACTGAAGCTTTCTTT.